A single T cell receptor (beta chain) is shown here with its context. This entry comes from a study of blood T cell repertoires in COVID-19. Losses at the gene ends were 0 bases for V and 0 bases for J; bases not matched to a gene: 0. Looked up from germline, CDR1 is MNHEY and CDR2 is SVGEGT. The CDR3 length is 15 residues. Profiled with immunoSEQ multiplex PCR; TCRdb holds only in-frame clones, not every one. This table holds over 250,000 clones, about 85% found once. V gene TRBV6-2 or TRBV6-3 combines with J gene TRBJ2-3, with 7 bases that match TRBD1. The receptor comes from a woman in her 50s who had recovered from COVID-19. The sample comprised PBMCs or T cells enriched from blood (not recorded which). The CDR3 DNA sequence: TGTGCCAGCAGTTACTCGACAGGGAGCACAGATACGCAGTATTTT. As protein: CASSYSTGSTDTQYF.